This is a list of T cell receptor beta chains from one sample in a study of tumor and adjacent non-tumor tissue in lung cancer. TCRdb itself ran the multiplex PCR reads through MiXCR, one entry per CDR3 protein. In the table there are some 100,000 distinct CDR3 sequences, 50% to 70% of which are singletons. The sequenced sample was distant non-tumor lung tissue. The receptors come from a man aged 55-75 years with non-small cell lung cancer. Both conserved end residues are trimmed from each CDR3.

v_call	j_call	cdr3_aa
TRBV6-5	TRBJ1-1	ASKIAGQGVNTEAF
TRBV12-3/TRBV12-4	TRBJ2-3	ASAPGPRAADTQY
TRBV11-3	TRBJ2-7	ASSFFPPCGLNLDRGLEQY
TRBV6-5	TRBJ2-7	ASSSTGTSDYEQY
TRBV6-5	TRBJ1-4	ASRRSVIVKLL
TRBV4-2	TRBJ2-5	ANSQGVRETQY
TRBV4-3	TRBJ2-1	ASSQRTGGQSEQF
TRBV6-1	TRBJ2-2	ASSELTGVAGELF
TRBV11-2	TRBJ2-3	ASCFPVAGGQFTDTQY
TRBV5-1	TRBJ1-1	ASGIGGGAGNTEAF
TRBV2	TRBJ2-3	VSSEREGLSTDTQY
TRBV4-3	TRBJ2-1	ASNLTRTDYNEQF
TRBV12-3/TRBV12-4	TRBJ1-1	ASSFPQGALSEAF
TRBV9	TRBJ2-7	ASSQDRDLFYEQY
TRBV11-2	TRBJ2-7	AGSLGGQTYERY
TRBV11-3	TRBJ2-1	ASGWEGLANERF
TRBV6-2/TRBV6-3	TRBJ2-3	ASNYSTDTADTQY
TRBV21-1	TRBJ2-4	VSNKLEERGTEKNIQY
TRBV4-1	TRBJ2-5	ASSPRGGAGGPRETQY
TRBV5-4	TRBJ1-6	ASSLDRTNNSPLD
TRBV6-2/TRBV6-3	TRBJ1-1	TSSVQGARNTEAF
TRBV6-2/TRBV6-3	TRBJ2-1	ASSTPIIAWDNEQS
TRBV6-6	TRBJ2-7	TSTPGQLTNYERY
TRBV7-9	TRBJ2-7	VSNSTTSGRKGEQY
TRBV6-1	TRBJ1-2	ASNTLDGLGGYA
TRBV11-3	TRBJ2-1	ASSLTLVGVTSGQF
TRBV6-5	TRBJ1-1	ATSNQGLNIVAF
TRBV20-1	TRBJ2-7	SARDDRQGWYEQY
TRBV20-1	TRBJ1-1	SAKRHGTDAEAF
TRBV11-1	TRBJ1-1	STSLAGEKSEAF
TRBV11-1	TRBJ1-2	ASSQVGTDKSYGYT
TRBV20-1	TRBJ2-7	SASWGGRSYEQY
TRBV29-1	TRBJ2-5	SALTVIETQY
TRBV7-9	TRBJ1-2	AVSPSGGYT
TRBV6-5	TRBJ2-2	TSSSQNRVTGELF
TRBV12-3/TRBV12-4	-	VSSPQLSNQPQY
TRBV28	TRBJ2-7	ASSPSGTAAYGQY
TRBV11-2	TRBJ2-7	ANSLAHGGDNEQY
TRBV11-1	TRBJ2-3	ASGPSSHTDTHY
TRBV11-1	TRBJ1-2	ASSAGTWGPEGYSYT
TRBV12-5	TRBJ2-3	ASGLASAGPSTDTQY
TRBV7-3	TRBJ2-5	ASSLTVGETQY
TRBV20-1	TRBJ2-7	SARVNAGEQY